The sequence of this T cell receptor (beta chain) was determined in a study of cytomegalovirus exposure and HLA in healthy donors. General study results and limits: TRBV6-2, TRBV6-3 and other indistinguishable V segments were excluded.

Per germline, CDR1 SGDLS and CDR2 YYNGEE. The V gene end was trimmed by 4 bases and the J gene end by 3 bases; junction bases not matched to a gene: 8. The CDR3 is 16 residues long. This clone turned up a few times. Its antigen is unidentified. Researchers ran the PCR with 60 Vbeta and 13 Jbeta primers. Generated by immunoSEQ multiplex PCR, the TCRdb table keeps only in-frame clones and is missing some. The repertoire consists of about 150,000 clones, with around 68% occurring once and the leading ten covering over 9.5%. This chain joins TRBV9 and TRBJ2-7, with 12 bases aligning to TRBD2. The TCR comes from a man aged 25 to 40 in good health and CMV-seropositive. Sequenced input: PBMCs. The CDR3 reads CASSHNPTSGSYEQYF. The CDR3 DNA reads as TGTGCCAGCAGCCACAATCCGACTAGCGGGAGCTACGAGCAGTACTTC. Full variable domain (remainder filled in from reference TRBV9 and TRBJ2-7): DSGVTQTPKHLITATGQRVTLRCSPRSGDLSVYWYQQSLDQGLQFLIQYYNGEERAKGNILERFSAQQFPDLHSELNLSSLELGDSALYFCASSHNPTSGSYEQYFGPGTRLTVT.